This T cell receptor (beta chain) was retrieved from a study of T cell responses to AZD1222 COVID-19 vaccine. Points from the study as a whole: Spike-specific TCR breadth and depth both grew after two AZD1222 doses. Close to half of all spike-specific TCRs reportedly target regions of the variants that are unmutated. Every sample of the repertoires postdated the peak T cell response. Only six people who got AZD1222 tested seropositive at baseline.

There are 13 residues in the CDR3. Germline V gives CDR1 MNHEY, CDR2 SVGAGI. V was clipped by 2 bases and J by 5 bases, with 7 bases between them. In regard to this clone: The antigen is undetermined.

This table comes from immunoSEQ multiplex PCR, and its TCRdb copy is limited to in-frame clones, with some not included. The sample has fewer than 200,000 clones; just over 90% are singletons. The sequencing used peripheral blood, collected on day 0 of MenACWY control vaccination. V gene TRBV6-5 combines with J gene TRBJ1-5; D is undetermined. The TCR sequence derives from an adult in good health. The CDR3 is CASSYRLDQPQHF. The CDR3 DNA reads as TGTGCCAGCAGTTACCGGCTAGATCAGCCCCAGCATTTT.